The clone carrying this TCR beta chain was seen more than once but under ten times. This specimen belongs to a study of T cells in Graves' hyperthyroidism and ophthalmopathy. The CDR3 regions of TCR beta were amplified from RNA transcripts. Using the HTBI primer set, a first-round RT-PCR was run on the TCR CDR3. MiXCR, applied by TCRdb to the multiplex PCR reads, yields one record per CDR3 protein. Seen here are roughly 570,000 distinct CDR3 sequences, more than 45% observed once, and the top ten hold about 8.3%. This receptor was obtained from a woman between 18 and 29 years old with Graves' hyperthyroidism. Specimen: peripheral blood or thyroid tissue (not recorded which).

This chain's CDR3 is CAWSWGQASGNTIYF. CDR3 coding DNA: TGTGCCTGGAGCTGGGGACAGGCCTCTGGAAACACCATATATTTT. This chain connects TRBV30 to TRBJ1-3, with 8 bases lining up with TRBD1. The V and J ends lost 3 bases and 0 bases, in that order; junction bases with no gene match: 4. Germline-derived CDR1 and CDR2 are GTSNPN and SVGIG (reference sequence). The CDR3 runs 15 residues.